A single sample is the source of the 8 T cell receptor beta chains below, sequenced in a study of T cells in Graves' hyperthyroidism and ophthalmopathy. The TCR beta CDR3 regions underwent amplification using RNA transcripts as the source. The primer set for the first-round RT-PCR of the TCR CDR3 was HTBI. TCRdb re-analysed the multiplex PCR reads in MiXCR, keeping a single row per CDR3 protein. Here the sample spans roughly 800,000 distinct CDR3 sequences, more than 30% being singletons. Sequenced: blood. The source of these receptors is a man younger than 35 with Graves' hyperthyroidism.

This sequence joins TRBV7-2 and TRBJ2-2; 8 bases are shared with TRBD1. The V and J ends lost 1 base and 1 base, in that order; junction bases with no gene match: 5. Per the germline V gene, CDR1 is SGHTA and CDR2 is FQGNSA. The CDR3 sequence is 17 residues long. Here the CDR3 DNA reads TGTGCCAGCAGCTTAGGGGCAGGGGGCTTGAACACCGGGGAGCTGTTTTTT. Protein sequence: CASSLGAGGLNTGELFF.

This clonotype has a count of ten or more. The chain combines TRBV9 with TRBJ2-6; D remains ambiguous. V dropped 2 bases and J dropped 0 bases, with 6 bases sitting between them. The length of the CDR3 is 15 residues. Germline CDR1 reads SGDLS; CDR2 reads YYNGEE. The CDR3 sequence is CASSVASSGANVLTF. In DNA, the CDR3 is TGTGCCAGCAGCGTTGCAAGCTCTGGGGCCAACGTCCTGACTTTC.

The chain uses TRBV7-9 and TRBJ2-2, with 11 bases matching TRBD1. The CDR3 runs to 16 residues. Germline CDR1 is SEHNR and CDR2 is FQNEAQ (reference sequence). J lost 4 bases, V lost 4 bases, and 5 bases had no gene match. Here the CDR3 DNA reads TGTGCCAGCAGCTCTGCGGGACAGGGGGGCACCGGGGAGCTGTTTTTT. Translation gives CASSSAGQGGTGELFF.

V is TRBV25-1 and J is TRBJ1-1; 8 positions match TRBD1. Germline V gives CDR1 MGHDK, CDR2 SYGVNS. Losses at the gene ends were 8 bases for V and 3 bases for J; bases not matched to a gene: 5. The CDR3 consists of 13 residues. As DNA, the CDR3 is TGTGCCAGCGGTGGACAGGGCTACACTGAAGCTTTCTTT. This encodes CASGGQGYTEAFF. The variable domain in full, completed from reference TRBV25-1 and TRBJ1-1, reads EADIYQTPRYLVIGTGKKITLECSQTMGHDKMYWYQQDPGMELHLIHYSYGVNSTEKGDLSSESTVSRIRTEHFPLTLESARPSHTSQYLCASGGQGYTEAFFGQGTRLTVV.

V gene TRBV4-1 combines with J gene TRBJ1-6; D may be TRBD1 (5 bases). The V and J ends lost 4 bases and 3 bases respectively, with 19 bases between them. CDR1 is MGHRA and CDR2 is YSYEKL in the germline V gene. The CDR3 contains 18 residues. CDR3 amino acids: CASSLGGRGGGYNSPLHF. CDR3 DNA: TGCGCCAGCAGCCTTGGAGGTCGTGGTGGGGGCTATAATTCACCCCTCCACTTT.

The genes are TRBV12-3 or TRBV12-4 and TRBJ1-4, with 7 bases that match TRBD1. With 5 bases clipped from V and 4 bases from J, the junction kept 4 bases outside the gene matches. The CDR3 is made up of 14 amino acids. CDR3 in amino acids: CASSRGQINEKLFF. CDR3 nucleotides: TGTGCCAGCAGTAGGGGACAGATTAATGAAAAACTGTTTTTT.

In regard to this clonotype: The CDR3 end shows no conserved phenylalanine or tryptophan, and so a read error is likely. For the CDR3, the DNA is TGTGCCAGCAGTCCGACCTTAACTTCAAGCCAGCCCCAGCATTCT. Its translation is CASSPTLTSSQPQHS. V usage is TRBV12-3 or TRBV12-4 and J usage is TRBJ1-5, with D uncertain. Trimming removed 5 bases from V and 7 bases from J, with 18 bases in between. The CDR3 totals 15 residues.

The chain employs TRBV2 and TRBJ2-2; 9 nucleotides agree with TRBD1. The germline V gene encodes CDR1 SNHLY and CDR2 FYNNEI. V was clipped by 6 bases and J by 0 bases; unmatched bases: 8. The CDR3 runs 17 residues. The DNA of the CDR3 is TGTGCCAGCAGCGTCCGGACAGGGGCCGCGAACACCGGGGAGCTGTTTTTT. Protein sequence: CASSVRTGAANTGELFF.